This T cell receptor (beta chain) was profiled in a study of CD8 T cells in ankylosing spondylitis. Worth noting for this clonotype: Its antigen is not known.

5'-RACE, quantitative and with molecular barcodes, yielded the TCR beta libraries. TCRdb processed the 5' RACE reads anew with MiXCR; each CDR3 protein has one entry. Here the sample spans 150,000 to 200,000 distinct CDR3 sequences, roughly 13% being singletons. The V gene's germline CDR1 is SGHTA and CDR2 FQGNSA. Trimming shortened V by 5 bases and J by 4 bases, and 14 bases separated the two germline ends. The CDR3 spans 14 residues. Findings and limits, study-wide: A TCR beta motif of several highly homologous variants seemed to mark ankylosing spondylitis blood. Several of the motif variants were reported before in synovial fluid and blood from reactive arthritis. Disease-linked clones bore a CD8+ phenotype, appearing relatively rarely in peripheral blood.

The specimen sequenced was blood, either unsorted or a sorted T cell fraction (not recorded which). The chain combines TRBV7-2 with TRBJ1-1; a weak D match, TRBD1 (5 bases). This clonotype was sampled from a female donor with ankylosing spondylitis or in good health (not recorded which). The CDR3 here is CASSPSGAGTEAFF. CDR3 bases: TGTGCCAGCAGCCCTTCCGGGGCTGGCACTGAAGCTTTCTTT.